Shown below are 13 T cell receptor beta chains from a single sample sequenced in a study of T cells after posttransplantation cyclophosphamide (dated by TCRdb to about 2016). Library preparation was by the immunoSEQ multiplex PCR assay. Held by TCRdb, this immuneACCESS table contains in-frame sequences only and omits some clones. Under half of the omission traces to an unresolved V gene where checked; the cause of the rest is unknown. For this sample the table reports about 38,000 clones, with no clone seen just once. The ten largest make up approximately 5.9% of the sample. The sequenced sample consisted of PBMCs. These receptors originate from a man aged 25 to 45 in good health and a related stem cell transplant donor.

DNA of the CDR3: TGTGCCAGCAGCTCCGACAGGGGCGAGCAGTACTTC. Translation gives CASSSDRGEQYF. The rearrangement uses TRBV7-3 and TRBJ2-7, with 8 positions matching TRBD1. J was trimmed by 6 bases and V by 4 bases; bases with no gene match: 2. This CDR3 is 12 amino acids long. In germline, CDR1 is SGHTA, CDR2 FQGTGA.

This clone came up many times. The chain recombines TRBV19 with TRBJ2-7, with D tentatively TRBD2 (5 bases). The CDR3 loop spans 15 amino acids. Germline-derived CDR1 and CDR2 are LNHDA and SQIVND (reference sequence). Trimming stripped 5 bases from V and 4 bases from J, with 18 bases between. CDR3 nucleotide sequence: TGTGCCAGTAGTCGAATAGAAGGGTTAGCGTACGAGCAGTACTTC. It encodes CASSRIEGLAYEQYF.

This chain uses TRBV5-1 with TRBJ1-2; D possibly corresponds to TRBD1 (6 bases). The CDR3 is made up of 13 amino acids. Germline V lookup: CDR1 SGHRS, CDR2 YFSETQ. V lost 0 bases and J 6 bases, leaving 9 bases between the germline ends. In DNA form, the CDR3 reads TGCGCCAGCAGCTTGGAGACAGGAAATGGCTACACCTTC. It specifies CASSLETGNGYTF.

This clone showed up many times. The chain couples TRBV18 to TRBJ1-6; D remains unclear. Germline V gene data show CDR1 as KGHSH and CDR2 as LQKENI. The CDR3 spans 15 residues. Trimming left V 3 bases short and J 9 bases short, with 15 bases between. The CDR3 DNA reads TGTGCCAGCTCACCCAGAGGGCCTCGCATTTCACCCCTCCACTTT. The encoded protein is CASSPRGPRISPLHF.

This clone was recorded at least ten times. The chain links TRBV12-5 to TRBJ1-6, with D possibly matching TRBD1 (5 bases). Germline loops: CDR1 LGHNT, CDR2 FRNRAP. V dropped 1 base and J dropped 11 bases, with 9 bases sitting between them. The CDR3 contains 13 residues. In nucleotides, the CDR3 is TGTGCTAGTGGTTTGGGCAGGGAGACACCCCTCCACTTT. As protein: CASGLGRETPLHF.

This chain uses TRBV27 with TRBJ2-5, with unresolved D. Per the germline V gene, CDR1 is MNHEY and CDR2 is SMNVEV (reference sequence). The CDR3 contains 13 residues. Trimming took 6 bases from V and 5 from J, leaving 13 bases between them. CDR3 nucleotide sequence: TGTGCCAGCAGCTTCTTTCACGGGGAGACCCAGTACTTC. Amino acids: CASSFFHGETQYF.

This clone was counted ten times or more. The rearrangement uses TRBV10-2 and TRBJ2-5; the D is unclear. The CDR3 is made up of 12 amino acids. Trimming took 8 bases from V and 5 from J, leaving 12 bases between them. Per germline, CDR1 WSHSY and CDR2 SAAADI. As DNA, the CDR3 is TGCGCCAGCGGCGAACTACGGGAGACCCAGTACTTC. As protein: CASGELRETQYF.

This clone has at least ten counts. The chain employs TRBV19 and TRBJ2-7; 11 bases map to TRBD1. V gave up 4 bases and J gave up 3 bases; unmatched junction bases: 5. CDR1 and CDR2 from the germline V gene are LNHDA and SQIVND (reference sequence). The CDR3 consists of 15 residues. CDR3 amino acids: CASSRFGTGGYEQYF. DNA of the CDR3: TGTGCCAGTAGTAGGTTCGGGACAGGGGGCTACGAGCAGTACTTC.

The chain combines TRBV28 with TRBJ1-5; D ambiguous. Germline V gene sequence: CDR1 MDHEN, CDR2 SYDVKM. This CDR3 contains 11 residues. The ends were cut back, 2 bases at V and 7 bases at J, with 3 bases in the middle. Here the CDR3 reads CASSLRQPQHF. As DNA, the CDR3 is TGTGCCAGCAGTTTACGGCAGCCCCAGCATTTT. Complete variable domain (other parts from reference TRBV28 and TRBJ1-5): DVKVTQSSRYLVKRTGEKVFLECVQDMDHENMFWYRQDPGLGLRLIYFSYDVKMKEKGDIPEGYSVSREKKERFSLILESASTNQTSMYLCASSLRQPQHFGDGTRLSIL.

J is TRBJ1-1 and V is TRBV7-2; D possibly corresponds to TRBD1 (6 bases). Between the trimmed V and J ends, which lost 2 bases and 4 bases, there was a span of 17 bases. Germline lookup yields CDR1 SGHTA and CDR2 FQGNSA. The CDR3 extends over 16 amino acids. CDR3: CASSLPSPTGPTEAFF. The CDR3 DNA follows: TGTGCCAGCAGCTTACCATCTCCGACAGGCCCCACTGAAGCTTTCTTT.

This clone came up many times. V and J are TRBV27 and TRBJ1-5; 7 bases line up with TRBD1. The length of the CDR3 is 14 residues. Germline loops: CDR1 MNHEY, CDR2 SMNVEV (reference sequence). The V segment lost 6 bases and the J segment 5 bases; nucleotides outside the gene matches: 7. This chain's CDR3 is CASSSYRGDQPQHF. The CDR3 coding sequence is TGTGCCAGCAGCTCCTACAGGGGAGATCAGCCCCAGCATTTT.

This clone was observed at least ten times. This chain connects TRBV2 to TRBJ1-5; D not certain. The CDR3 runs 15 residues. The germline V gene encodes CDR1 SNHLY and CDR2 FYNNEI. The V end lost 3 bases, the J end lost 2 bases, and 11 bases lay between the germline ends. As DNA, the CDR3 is TGTGCCAGCAGTGAGTCTCCAGAGGGCAATCAGCCCCAGCATTTT. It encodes CASSESPEGNQPQHF.

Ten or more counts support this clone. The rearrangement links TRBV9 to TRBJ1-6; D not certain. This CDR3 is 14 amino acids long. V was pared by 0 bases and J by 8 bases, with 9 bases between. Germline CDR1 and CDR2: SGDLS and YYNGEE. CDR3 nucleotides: TGTGCCAGCAGCGTAGCAGGAGCCGATTCACCCCTCCACTTT. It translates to CASSVAGADSPLHF.